The TCR beta chain described here comes from a study of PD-1 blockade in classical Hodgkin lymphoma. For the study at large: Patients were dosed intravenously with nivolumab at 3 mg/kg every 2 weeks.

Germline V gene sequence: CDR1 SGHRS, CDR2 YFSETQ. The CDR3 loop spans 16 amino acids. Trimming stripped 0 bases from V and 0 bases from J, with 13 bases between. The assay was immunoSEQ multiplex PCR, and TCRdb's table has in-frame clones only and misses some. The sample has about 24,000 clones; 60% to 75% are singletons. Stated time point: cycle 4 day 1 (C4D1), after 5 to 7 weeks of nivolumab. Following autologous stem cell transplantation, relapse occurred in every patient, and exposure to brentuximab vedotin varied. Patients showed best responses of complete response, partial response or progressive disease.

This chain links TRBV5-1 with TRBJ2-7; the D gene is possibly TRBD1 (6 bases). This receptor was identified in a human donor with classical Hodgkin lymphoma. The sample here was peripheral blood mononuclear cells (PBMCs), taken before the fourth cycle of nivolumab. The CDR3 DNA is TGCGCCAGCAGCTTGGGGGGACAACCGAGCTCCTACGAGCAGTACTTC. This gives the protein CASSLGGQPSSYEQYF.